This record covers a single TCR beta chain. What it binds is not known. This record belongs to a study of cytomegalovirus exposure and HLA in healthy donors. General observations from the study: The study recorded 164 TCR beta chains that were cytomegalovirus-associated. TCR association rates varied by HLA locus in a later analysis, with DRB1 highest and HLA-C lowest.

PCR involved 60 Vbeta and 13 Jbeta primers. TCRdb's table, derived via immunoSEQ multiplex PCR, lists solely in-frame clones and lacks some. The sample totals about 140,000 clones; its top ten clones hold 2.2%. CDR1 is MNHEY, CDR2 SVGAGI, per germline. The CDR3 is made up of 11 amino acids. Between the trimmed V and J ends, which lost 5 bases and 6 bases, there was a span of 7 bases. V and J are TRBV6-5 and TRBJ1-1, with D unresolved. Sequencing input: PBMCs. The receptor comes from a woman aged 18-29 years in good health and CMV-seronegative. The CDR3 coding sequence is TGTGCCAGCAGTCACCGGGCTGAAGCTTTCTTT. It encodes CASSHRAEAFF.